Below are 30 T cell receptor beta chains sequenced from a single sample in a study of T cells in Graves' hyperthyroidism and ophthalmopathy. The TCR beta CDR3 regions underwent amplification using RNA transcripts as the source. The HTBI primer set drove a first-round RT-PCR of the TCR CDR3. Each CDR3 protein is one row after TCRdb ran MiXCR on the multiplex PCR reads. The table shows about 400,000 distinct CDR3 sequences, with roughly 14% occurring only once. Sequencing was performed on blood. All receptors come from a man younger than 35 with Graves' ophthalmopathy.

Of note for this clonotype: A much larger clone differs from this one at a single base, so this may be a read error. This chain links TRBV5-1 with TRBJ1-2; TRBD1 agrees at 9 bases. Per germline, CDR1 SGHRS and CDR2 YFSETQ. This CDR3 spans 16 amino acids. The chain's CDR3 is CAGSSGTGLANYGYTF. The CDR3 bases are TGCGCCGGCAGCTCCGGGACAGGGTTAGCTAACTATGGCTACACCTTC.

This clonotype was seen repeatedly, ten times or more. The chain uses TRBV20-1 and TRBJ2-3; TRBD2 matches at 13 bases. Germline loops: CDR1 DFQATT, CDR2 SNEGSKA (reference sequence). The trim removed 5 bases at V and 5 bases at J, leaving 7 bases unmatched. CDR3 length: 15 amino acids. Written as DNA, the CDR3 is TGCAGTGCTGGAGGACTAGCGGGGGTCGGAGATACGCAGTATTTT. Encoded protein: CSAGGLAGVGDTQYF.

Ten or more counts support this clonotype. The CDR3, as DNA: TGTGCCAGCAGCCAAGGACAGGGGAGGGAAAAACTGTTTTTT. Translating it yields CASSQGQGREKLFF. J is TRBJ1-4 and V is TRBV3-1; TRBD1 aligns across 8 bases. Germline loops: CDR1 LGHDT, CDR2 YNNKEL (reference sequence). Germline trimming cut 1 base from V and 8 bases from J; bases unmatched to any gene: 3. The CDR3 extends over 14 amino acids.

V is TRBV5-1 and J is TRBJ1-3, with a weak D call TRBD1 (6 bases). Trimming took off 4 bases at V and 0 bases at J, with 11 bases between the two ends. The CDR3 length is 15 residues. Germline CDR1 reads SGHRS; CDR2 reads YFSETQ. The chain's CDR3 is CASSGGQSSGNTIYF. The CDR3 nucleotides read TGCGCCAGCAGCGGGGGACAATCCTCTGGAAACACCATATATTTT.

This clonotype appeared many times. V and J are TRBV2 and TRBJ1-1; possible D gene TRBD1, 5 bases. Germline V gene data show CDR1 as SNHLY and CDR2 as FYNNEI. Trimming took 9 bases from V and 3 from J, leaving 11 bases between them. This CDR3 is 12 amino acids long. The CDR3 DNA reads as TGTGCCAGAGGGGCGGCGGACACTGAAGCTTTCTTT. Protein product: CARGAADTEAFF. The full variable domain, in which reference TRBV2 and TRBJ1-1 provide the parts outside the CDR3, is EPEVTQTPSHQVTQMGQEVILRCVPISNHLYFYWYRQILGQKVEFLVSFYNNEISEKSEIFDDQFSVERPDGSNFTLKIRSTKLEDSAMYFCARGAADTEAFFGQGTRLTVV.

This clonotype was recorded many times. J is TRBJ2-3 and V is TRBV11-1; D remains unclear. Trimming shortened V by 3 bases and J by 6 bases, and 13 bases separated the two germline ends. The CDR3 covers 14 residues. Per germline, CDR1 SGHAT and CDR2 FQDESV (reference sequence). The CDR3 sequence is CASSLTGRVDTQYF. The CDR3 DNA reads as TGTGCCAGCAGCTTGACGGGTAGGGTGGATACGCAGTATTTT.

This clonotype was observed many times. The chain uses TRBV11-3 and TRBJ2-2, with 8 bases identical to TRBD2. After removal of 3 bases from V and 6 bases from J, the junction contained 6 bases not matched to a gene. Per germline, CDR1 SGHNT and CDR2 YENEEA. The CDR3 extends over 15 amino acids. CDR3 loop: CASSFEGGGPGELFF. CDR3 DNA sequence: TGTGCCAGCAGCTTTGAAGGCGGGGGGCCCGGGGAGCTGTTTTTT.

This clonotype was detected many times. The chain has TRBV3-1 and TRBJ2-7, with unresolved D. The CDR3 totals 12 residues. Trimming cost V 0 bases and J 4 bases, with 4 bases left between them. Germline CDR1 reads LGHDT; CDR2 reads YNNKEL (reference sequence). As DNA, the CDR3 is TGTGCCAGCAGCCAAGACGTGTACGAGCAGTACTTC. This codes for CASSQDVYEQYF.

This clonotype was picked up many times. The V and J genes are TRBV7-9 and TRBJ1-2, with 7 bases that match TRBD1. V lost 2 bases and J lost 5; bases outside the gene matches: 5. This CDR3 is built from 14 residues. CDR1 is SEHNR, CDR2 FQNEAQ, per germline (reference sequence). The CDR3 protein is CASSLITGDYGYTF. CDR3 coding DNA: TGTGCCAGCAGCTTAATCACAGGGGATTATGGCTACACCTTC. Using reference TRBV7-9 and TRBJ1-2 for the parts outside the CDR3, the full variable domain is DTGVSQNPRHKITKRGQNVTFRCDPISEHNRLYWYRQTLGQGPEFLTYFQNEAQLEKSRLLSDRFSAERPKGSFSTLEIQRTEQGDSAMYLCASSLITGDYGYTFGSGTRLTVV.

The chain employs TRBV14 and TRBJ1-2; 7 bases line up with TRBD1. This CDR3 comprises 13 residues. The junction had 4 bases not matched to a gene; V was cut back by 5 bases and J by 4 bases. The germline V gene has CDR1 SGHDN and CDR2 FVKESK. The CDR3: CASSATGAYGYTF. CDR3 nucleotides: TGTGCCAGCAGCGCAACAGGGGCCTATGGCTACACCTTC.

With regard to this clonotype: Possible read error: a much larger clone is one base away. The chain couples TRBV7-2 to TRBJ2-3; 13 nucleotides line up with TRBD2. The ends lost 4 bases at V and 0 bases at J; junction bases unmatched: 4. CDR1 is SGHTA, CDR2 FQGNSA, per germline. The CDR3 spans 17 residues. The CDR3 region is CASSSRLAGGSTDTQYF. CDR3 bases: TGTGCCAGCAGCTCGAGACTAGCGGGGGGCAGCACAGATACGCAGTATTTT.

This clonotype came up many times. Here the CDR3 reads CATSDTGTDYRQYF. The CDR3 region has the DNA TGTGCCACCAGTGATACCGGGACAGACTATCGGCAGTACTTC. The genes are TRBV24-1 and TRBJ2-7; 7 nucleotides agree with TRBD1. CDR1 and CDR2 from the germline V gene are KGHDR and SFDVKD. With V trimmed by 3 bases and J by 9 bases, 10 bases remained unmatched. The CDR3 is 14 amino acids.

The sample holds a few counts of this clonotype. The chain links TRBV6-5 to TRBJ2-2; a weak D match, TRBD1 (6 bases). Germline CDR1 MNHEY, CDR2 SVGAGI. This CDR3 is built from 15 residues. Trimming took 2 bases from V and 3 from J, leaving 10 bases between them. For the CDR3, the DNA is TGTGCCAGCAGTTACCAGGGGCCGGACACCGGGGAGCTGTTTTTT. It encodes CASSYQGPDTGELFF.

This clonotype was observed a few times. The CDR3 sequence is CASSWGRGNHEQYF. Here the CDR3 DNA reads TGTGCCAGCAGCTGGGGACGGGGAAACCACGAGCAGTACTTC. The chain combines TRBV7-9 with TRBJ2-7; tentatively, D is TRBD1 or TRBD2 (5 bases each). V was shortened by 4 bases and J by 5 bases, with 15 bases between the two germline ends. The CDR3 runs to 14 residues. Germline V gene lookup returns CDR1 SEHNR and CDR2 FQNEAQ (reference sequence).

This clonotype was found many times. V gene TRBV6-1 combines with J gene TRBJ2-7, with TRBD1 as a possible D gene (6 bases). The CDR3 covers 14 residues. Germline CDR1 reads MNHNS; CDR2 reads SASEGT. Trimming removed 4 bases from V and 3 bases from J, with 13 bases in between. The chain's CDR3 is CASSVRDRYYEQYF. CDR3 nucleotides: TGTGCCAGCAGTGTCAGAGACAGGTACTACGAGCAGTACTTC.

Concerning this clonotype itself: This may stem from a read error, because a much larger clone lies one nucleotide away. The chain joins TRBV7-9 to TRBJ2-3, with 11 nucleotides matching TRBD2. CDR3 length: 15 amino acids. J was trimmed by 4 bases and V by 11 bases; bases with no gene match: 11. Per germline, CDR1 SEHNR and CDR2 FQNEAQ (reference sequence). The CDR3 loop reads CARRVAGGRADTQYF. The CDR3 region has the DNA TGTGCCCGCCGGGTAGCGGGGGGGCGTGCAGATACGCAGTATTTT. The full variable domain, with the rest looked up from reference TRBV7-9 and TRBJ2-3, is DTGVSQNPRHKITKRGQNVTFRCDPISEHNRLYWYRQTLGQGPEFLTYFQNEAQLEKSRLLSDRFSAERPKGSFSTLEIQRTEQGDSAMYLCARRVAGGRADTQYFGPGTRLTVL.

V and J are TRBV19 and TRBJ1-5; TRBD1 agrees at 9 bases. CDR3 length equals 15 residues. Germline CDR1 reads LNHDA; CDR2 reads SQIVND (reference sequence). V was clipped by 5 bases and J by 5 bases; unmatched bases: 7. DNA of the CDR3: TGTGCCAGTAGTTACGTGGACAGGGGACATCAGCCCCAGCATTTT. Translated: CASSYVDRGHQPQHF.

V and J are TRBV15 and TRBJ2-4, with TRBD2 as a possible D gene (6 bases). Germline V lookup: CDR1 LNHNV, CDR2 YYDKDF (reference sequence). The CDR3 loop spans 15 amino acids. Trimming pared 1 base from V and 9 bases from J, leaving 16 bases between. CDR3 amino acids: CATSRADSRGGIQYF. The CDR3 DNA reads TGTGCCACCAGCAGAGCAGACAGCCGGGGAGGCATTCAGTACTTC. The complete variable domain, with remaining parts taken from reference TRBV15 and TRBJ2-4, reads DAMVIQNPRYQVTQFGKPVTLSCSQTLNHNVMYWYQQKSSQAPKLLFHYYDKDFNNEADTPDNFQSRRPNTSFCFLDIRSPGLGDTAMYLCATSRADSRGGIQYFGAGTRLSVL.

There are many counts of this clonotype. The chain joins TRBV27 to TRBJ1-2, with a weak D call TRBD1 (6 bases). Germline loops: CDR1 MNHEY, CDR2 SMNVEV (reference sequence). Trimming pared 3 bases from V and 4 bases from J, leaving 18 bases between. CDR3 length equals 16 residues. The CDR3 here is CASSFLGGGSFYGYTF. CDR3 DNA sequence: TGTGCCAGCAGTTTCCTCGGGGGCGGTAGCTTCTATGGCTACACCTTC.

The chain links TRBV19 to TRBJ2-3, with D perhaps matching TRBD1 (5 bases). The CDR3 consists of 14 residues. Germline-derived CDR1 and CDR2 are LNHDA and SQIVND (reference sequence). V lost 0 bases and J 4 bases, leaving 8 bases between the germline ends. Here the CDR3 DNA reads TGTGCCAGTAGTATAGATCCAGGGCCAGATACGCAGTATTTT. Translation: CASSIDPGPDTQYF.

This clonotype was seen many times. The chain recombines TRBV2 with TRBJ2-7, with D maybe TRBD1 (5 bases). Trimming took 7 bases from V and 0 from J, leaving 10 bases between them. From germline, CDR1 is SNHLY and CDR2 FYNNEI. This CDR3 is built from 13 residues. The CDR3 bases are TGTGCCAGCATCCCACAGGACTCCTACGAGCAGTACTTC. Protein product: CASIPQDSYEQYF.

This clonotype was seen many times. The J gene is TRBJ2-7, the V gene TRBV5-1; TRBD2 is a possible D gene (5 bases). Germline CDR1 SGHRS, CDR2 YFSETQ. The CDR3 is made up of 13 amino acids. Trimming cost V 0 bases and J 4 bases, with 8 bases left between them. The CDR3 reads CASSLAEGYEQYF. CDR3 bases: TGCGCCAGCAGCTTGGCCGAGGGATACGAGCAGTACTTC.

This clonotype was detected a few times. The chain uses TRBV20-1 and TRBJ2-5, with D tentatively TRBD2 (5 bases). The germline V and J ends were trimmed by 3 bases and 5 bases, with 10 bases remaining between them. Germline assignment: CDR1 DFQATT and CDR2 SNEGSKA (reference sequence). The length of the CDR3 is 12 residues. CDR3 sequence reads: CSARSGVETQYF. In nucleotides, the CDR3 is TGCAGTGCTAGGTCCGGGGTTGAGACCCAGTACTTC.

The CDR3 DNA reads as TGTGCCAGCAGCCCCTACCCCGGGGACCAAGAGACCCAGTACTTC. Translation: CASSPYPGDQETQYF. V usage is TRBV7-9 and J usage is TRBJ2-5; D is perhaps TRBD2 (5 bases). The CDR3 is 15 residues long. Germline-derived CDR1 and CDR2 are SEHNR and FQNEAQ (reference sequence). Trimming stripped 5 bases from V and 0 bases from J, with 13 bases between.

This clonotype was counted many times. The CDR3 protein is CASSPGTSYNEQFF. CDR3 sequence (DNA): TGTGCCAGCTCACCAGGGACTAGCTACAATGAGCAGTTCTTC. The chain employs TRBV18 and TRBJ2-1; 8 bases match TRBD2. The CDR3 runs to 14 residues. Germline V gene sequence: CDR1 KGHSH, CDR2 LQKENI. J lost 3 bases, V lost 2 bases, and 0 bases had no gene match.

This clonotype was seen many times. The V call is TRBV12-3 or TRBV12-4, the J call TRBJ1-4; no clear D gene. This CDR3 comprises 16 residues. The V gene lost 2 bases and the J gene lost 3 bases, with 13 bases spanning the gap. CDR3 sequence (DNA): TGTGCCAGCAGTTTACTCGACTACGGGGCTAATGAAAAACTGTTTTTT. It encodes CASSLLDYGANEKLFF.

Ten or more counts support this clonotype. The chain recombines TRBV30 with TRBJ2-1, with 7 bases lining up with TRBD2. Losses at the gene ends were 0 bases for V and 4 bases for J; bases not matched to a gene: 6. This CDR3 has 15 residues. The V gene's germline CDR1 is GTSNPN and CDR2 SVGIG (reference sequence). The CDR3 DNA follows: TGTGCCTGGAGTGTAGGCGGGAGTGGGTACAATGAGCAGTTCTTC. It is translated as CAWSVGGSGYNEQFF.

This chain connects TRBV5-1 to TRBJ2-3, with 9 bases aligning to TRBD1. Germline values: CDR1 SGHRS, CDR2 YFSETQ. This CDR3 spans 15 amino acids. V shed 6 bases and J 3 bases; nucleotides not matched to a gene: 8. The chain's CDR3 is CASTGQGTRTDTQYF. The CDR3 DNA is TGCGCCAGCACCGGACAGGGGACTCGAACAGATACGCAGTATTTT.

Many counts were recorded for this clonotype. The chain is built from TRBV12-3 or TRBV12-4 and TRBJ2-1; 7 positions match TRBD2. Trimming removed 6 bases from V and 3 bases from J; junction bases left unmatched: 11. There are 16 residues in the CDR3. The CDR3 nucleotides read TGTGCCAGCAGGCGGTGGGGCGGGAGCTTCTACAATGAGCAGTTCTTC. Translation: CASRRWGGSFYNEQFF.

This chain uses TRBV28 with TRBJ2-1; 7 nucleotides align to TRBD2. CDR1 is MDHEN and CDR2 is SYDVKM in the germline V gene. This CDR3 comprises 13 residues. J lost 4 bases, V lost 6 bases, and 3 bases had no gene match. DNA for the CDR3: TGTGCCAGCAGCACCGGGGGGTACAATGAGCAGTTCTTC. Amino acid sequence: CASSTGGYNEQFF. The entire variable domain, with the rest obtained from reference TRBV28 and TRBJ2-1, is as follows: DVKVTQSSRYLVKRTGEKVFLECVQDMDHENMFWYRQDPGLGLRLIYFSYDVKMKEKGDIPEGYSVSREKKERFSLILESASTNQTSMYLCASSTGGYNEQFFGPGTRLTVL.